The 6 T cell receptor beta chains presented below share a single source sample, sequenced in a study of OX40 agonist ivuxolimab in advanced cancers. Sequenced by immunoSEQ multiplex PCR; TCRdb stores in-frame clones only, minus some. The sample consists of around 100,000 clones, more than 95% of them appearing once. The sequences come from CD4+ or CD8+ T cells sorted from blood, collected in a trial of the OX40 agonist ivuxolimab. The receptors stem from an adult with an advanced solid tumor such as melanoma, head and neck, liver or kidney cancer.

This chain joins TRBV19 and TRBJ1-1; D gene ambiguous. Germline CDR1 and CDR2: LNHDA and SQIVND (reference sequence). The CDR3 is 12 amino acids. The germline V and J ends were trimmed by 1 base and 7 bases, with 7 bases remaining between them. CDR3 sequence reads: CASSIGDFEAFF. CDR3 coding DNA: TGTGCCAGTAGTATAGGAGATTTTGAAGCTTTCTTT. Full variable domain (remainder filled in from reference TRBV19 and TRBJ1-1): DGGITQSPKYLFRKEGQNVTLSCEQNLNHDAMYWYRQDPGQGLRLIYYSQIVNDFQKGDIAEGYSVSREKKESFPLTVTSAQKNPTAFYLCASSIGDFEAFFGQGTRLTVV.

This chain uses TRBV27 with TRBJ2-1; 7 nucleotides align to TRBD2. Per germline, CDR1 MNHEY and CDR2 SMNVEV (reference sequence). V lost 5 bases to trimming and J lost 0 bases; unmatched junction nucleotides: 7. CDR3 size: 16 residues. The CDR3 coding sequence is TGTGCCAGCAGTCCCTTTGGGGGGGTCTCCTACAATGAGCAGTTCTTC. Its protein product is CASSPFGGVSYNEQFF.

The chain has TRBV6-1 and TRBJ1-2; D is possibly TRBD1 (5 bases). The CDR3 sequence is 17 residues long. Trimming took 2 bases from V and 4 from J, leaving 20 bases between them. Germline lookup yields CDR1 MNHNS and CDR2 SASEGT. CDR3 protein: CASSESHRDLPLYGYTF. The CDR3 nucleotides read TGTGCCAGCAGTGAATCTCATAGGGACCTACCTCTCTATGGCTACACCTTC.

The rearrangement uses TRBV25-1 and TRBJ1-1; D is possibly TRBD1 (6 bases). CDR3 length equals 12 residues. Germline V gives CDR1 MGHDK, CDR2 SYGVNS. V lost 6 bases to trimming and J lost 4 bases, with 9 bases between them. The CDR3 loop reads CASRKGVTEAFF. CDR3 in DNA: TGTGCCAGCAGGAAGGGGGTCACTGAAGCTTTCTTT.

The gene calls are TRBV9 and TRBJ1-3, with D uncertain. V shed 3 bases and J shed 6 bases, with 7 bases lying between them. CDR1 and CDR2 from the germline V gene are SGDLS and YYNGEE. This CDR3 is 12 amino acids long. The CDR3 sequence is CASSGLENTIYF. CDR3 nucleotide sequence: TGTGCCAGCAGCGGACTAGAAAACACCATATATTTT.

The chain uses TRBV9 and TRBJ1-1; D perhaps matches TRBD1 (5 bases). Germline loops: CDR1 SGDLS, CDR2 YYNGEE. Trimming removed 3 bases from V and 2 bases from J, with 14 bases in between. The CDR3 is made up of 15 amino acids. The DNA for the CDR3 is TGTGCCAGCAGCGCAAGCGGGGGAACCAACACTGAAGCTTTCTTT. Residues: CASSASGGTNTEAFF.